Each of the 32 T cell receptor beta chains below was sequenced from the same sample in a study of neurological immune-mediated disorders. Each CDR3 protein is one row after TCRdb ran MiXCR on the 5' RACE reads. This sample has 55,000 to 70,000 distinct CDR3 sequences, with less than 4% found just once. Sequences were obtained from PBMCs. Every receptor here comes from a man aged 25-45 years with multiple sclerosis.

This clonotype was seen ten or more times. The gene calls are TRBV27 and TRBJ2-6; tentative D call: TRBD2 (6 bases). V was pared by 3 bases and J by 3 bases, with 12 bases between. This CDR3 comprises 16 residues. Germline CDR1 and CDR2: MNHEY and SMNVEV (reference sequence). The CDR3 spells CASSFGGAGGANVLTF. The CDR3 DNA reads TGTGCCAGCAGTTTCGGAGGGGCAGGTGGGGCCAACGTCCTGACTTTC.

A remark on this clonotype: One end of the junction does not line up with germline, which may come from a read error. This sequence joins TRBV6-1 and TRBJ2-5, with 10 nucleotides matching TRBD1. Germline lookup yields CDR1 MNHNS and CDR2 SASEGT. The CDR3 is 14 residues long. The CDR3 reads CASSEGQGGETQYF. CDR3 coding DNA: TGTGCCAGCAGCGAAGGACAGGGGGGAGAGACCCAGTACTTC.

This clonotype counts as medium-sized. The chain links TRBV15 to TRBJ2-3; possible D gene TRBD2, 5 bases. V gave up 0 bases and J gave up 1 base, with 8 bases separating them. Per the germline V gene, CDR1 is LNHNV and CDR2 is YYDKDF (reference sequence). The CDR3 is 15 amino acids. CDR3 nucleotide sequence: TGTGCCACCAGCAGAGATTTCGGGGGCACAGATACGCAGTATTTT. Amino acids: CATSRDFGGTDTQYF.

This clonotype was seen many times. CDR3 amino acids: CASSPGLAGLTDTQYF. The CDR3 DNA sequence: TGCGCCAGCAGCCCCGGACTAGCGGGCCTCACAGATACGCAGTATTTT. The chain carries TRBV4-3 and TRBJ2-3; 11 bases fit TRBD2. The CDR3 is 16 residues long. In germline, CDR1 is LGHNA, CDR2 YSLEER. J was trimmed by 2 bases and V by 4 bases; bases with no gene match: 5.

This clonotype showed up many times. The chain is built from TRBV14 and TRBJ2-5; 10 bases align to TRBD2. This CDR3 region has 15 residues. The ends lost 5 bases at V and 4 bases at J; junction bases unmatched: 7. The germline V gene encodes CDR1 SGHDN and CDR2 FVKESK. The CDR3 nucleotides are TGTGCCAGCAGCTATGGACTAGCGGTAGGAGAGACCCAGTACTTC. Translating it yields CASSYGLAVGETQYF.

This clonotype was recorded at least ten times. The rearrangement links TRBV5-1 to TRBJ2-3, with 10 bases identical to TRBD2. Germline V CDR1 and CDR2: SGHRS, YFSETQ. There are 16 residues in the CDR3. V was clipped by 3 bases and J by 2 bases; unmatched bases: 6. DNA for the CDR3: TGCGCCAGCAGCTCTCCTAGCGGGGGTCACACAGATACGCAGTATTTT. Its translation is CASSSPSGGHTDTQYF.

At least ten counts were recorded for this clonotype. The chain couples TRBV18 to TRBJ2-7; 11 bases agree with TRBD2. Germline lookup yields CDR1 KGHSH and CDR2 LQKENI. J was trimmed by 3 bases and V by 3 bases; bases with no gene match: 10. The CDR3 is 17 residues long. The CDR3 region is CASSPVLASGGNYEQYF. The DNA of the CDR3 is TGTGCCAGCTCACCTGTGCTTGCTAGCGGGGGGAACTACGAGCAGTACTTC.

Ten or more counts support this clonotype. V gene TRBV25-1 combines with J gene TRBJ1-1; D gene uncertain. There are 14 residues in the CDR3. The V gene lost 0 bases and the J gene lost 4 bases, with 9 bases spanning the gap. Per germline, CDR1 MGHDK and CDR2 SYGVNS. The CDR3 nucleotides read TGTGCCAGCAGTGAATACGGAGAGAGCACTGAAGCTTTCTTT. Translation gives CASSEYGESTEAFF.

The chain carries TRBV7-9 and TRBJ2-1; 8 positions match TRBD1. Germline trimming cut 5 bases from V and 8 bases from J; bases unmatched to any gene: 5. CDR3 length: 13 amino acids. Germline values: CDR1 SEHNR, CDR2 FQNEAQ (reference sequence). The CDR3 nucleotides read TGTGCCAGCAGCCTACAGACAGGGGATGAGCAGTTCTTC. It encodes CASSLQTGDEQFF.

The table lists this clonotype with many counts. This chain connects TRBV7-3 to TRBJ2-5; D unresolved. The germline V gene encodes CDR1 SGHTA and CDR2 FQGTGA. The CDR3 sequence is 15 residues long. V lost 0 bases, J lost 1 base, and 9 bases lay in between. The CDR3 spells CASSLTGSSQETQYF. CDR3 nucleotides: TGTGCCAGCAGCTTAACTGGCAGTTCCCAAGAGACCCAGTACTTC.

This clonotype showed up just a few times. At one boundary the junction diverges from the germline segment, which might be a read error. The V call is TRBV7-9, the J call TRBJ1-5; D perhaps matches TRBD1 (6 bases). Germline-derived CDR1 and CDR2 are SEHNR and FQNEAQ (reference sequence). This CDR3 has 13 residues. The CDR3 spells CASSLGGGLPQNF. In DNA, the CDR3 is TGTGCCAGCAGCTTAGGCGGGGGGCTGCCCCAGAATTTT. Drawing the rest from reference TRBV7-9 and TRBJ1-5, the complete variable domain is DTGVSQNPRHKITKRGQNVTFRCDPISEHNRLYWYRQTLGQGPEFLTYFQNEAQLEKSRLLSDRFSAERPKGSFSTLEIQRTEQGDSAMYLCASSLGGGLPQNFGDGTRLSIL.

This clonotype was counted ten times or more. The chain employs TRBV12-3 or TRBV12-4 and TRBJ1-1, with a weak D call TRBD1 (5 bases). Deletions cut 3 bases from V and 9 bases from J, with 8 bases between. The CDR3 runs to 11 residues. CDR3 protein: CASSLGRQAFF. CDR3 bases: TGTGCCAGCAGTTTGGGACGTCAAGCTTTCTTT.

This clonotype was seen many times. The gene calls are TRBV5-1 and TRBJ2-7, with 8 bases fitting TRBD2. Trimming at V came to 1 base and at J to 7 bases, leaving 13 bases not matched to a gene. Germline V lookup: CDR1 SGHRS, CDR2 YFSETQ. CDR3 length equals 16 residues. The CDR3 nucleotides read TGCGCCAGCAGCTTGACGAGCGGGGGTGCCGCGGGAGAGCAGTACTTC. It codes for CASSLTSGGAAGEQYF.

This clonotype was detected many times. V usage is TRBV12-3 or TRBV12-4 and J usage is TRBJ2-7; TRBD1 might be the D (6 bases). This CDR3 contains 14 residues. The V and J ends lost 1 base and 3 bases respectively, with 10 bases between them. The CDR3 DNA reads as TGTGCCAGCAGTTTAGGGACAGTTAACTACGAGCAGTACTTC. Its protein is CASSLGTVNYEQYF.

This clonotype was seen at least ten times. This chain uses TRBV6-6 with TRBJ1-5; D not certain. CDR3 length: 16 amino acids. Trimming cost V 8 bases and J 0 bases, with 17 bases left between them. Germline V gives CDR1 MNHNY, CDR2 SVGAGI (reference sequence). CDR3 protein: CASVQWNGYSNQPQHF. The CDR3, as DNA: TGTGCCAGCGTCCAATGGAATGGGTATAGCAATCAGCCCCAGCATTTT.

This clonotype was observed at least ten times. One end of the junction fails to match germline, which may point to a read error. The rearrangement uses TRBV7-7 and TRBJ2-7; 7 bases are shared with TRBD1. Per the germline V gene, CDR1 is SSHAT and CDR2 is FNYEAQ (reference sequence). This CDR3 is built from 10 residues. CDR3 sequence: CASSFLSGGF. CDR3 bases: TGTGCCAGCAGCTTCCTTTCAGGGGGCTTC.

The table lists this clonotype with many counts. J is TRBJ1-5 and V is TRBV12-3 or TRBV12-4; 8 bases agree with TRBD1. V was clipped by 5 bases and J by 2 bases; unmatched bases: 11. The CDR3 is 17 amino acids. CDR3 DNA sequence: TGTGCCAGCAGTCCCGGACAGGGTGGTCGGGGCAATCAGCCCCAGCATTTT. Encoded protein: CASSPGQGGRGNQPQHF.

Many counts were recorded for this clonotype. The rearrangement joins TRBV20-1 to TRBJ2-3; D gene unclear. V was pared by 3 bases and J by 6 bases, with 4 bases between. From germline, CDR1 is DFQATT and CDR2 SNEGSKA (reference sequence). The CDR3 has 10 residues. The CDR3 loop is CSASRDTQYF. As DNA, the CDR3 is TGCAGTGCTAGTAGGGATACGCAGTATTTT.

This clonotype was observed a handful of times. This rearrangement joins TRBV2 to TRBJ1-4; TRBD1 matches at 7 bases. In germline, CDR1 is SNHLY, CDR2 FYNNEI. The V and J ends lost 1 base and 4 bases, in that order; junction bases with no gene match: 3. This CDR3 comprises 15 residues. CDR3 coding DNA: TGTGCCAGCAGTGAAGAAACAGGGGTTAATGAAAAACTGTTTTTT. Translating it yields CASSEETGVNEKLFF.

This clonotype was recorded many times. This rearrangement joins TRBV20-1 to TRBJ2-3; D not certain. The germline CDR1 and CDR2 sequences are DFQATT and SNEGSKA (reference sequence). With 2 bases removed from V and 7 bases from J, the gap between germline ends came to 10 bases. The CDR3 totals 12 residues. As DNA, the CDR3 is TGCAGTGCTAGAACGATATTAAATACGCAGTATTTT. Translated: CSARTILNTQYF.

This clonotype has at least ten counts. The chain employs TRBV13 and TRBJ2-3; D not resolved. CDR1 is PRHDT and CDR2 is FYEKMQ in the germline V gene (reference sequence). Between the trimmed V and J ends, which lost 2 bases and 1 base, there was a span of 10 bases. This CDR3 has 15 amino acids. CDR3 DNA: TGTGCCAGCAGCTTACGACAAGGCGGCACAGATACGCAGTATTTT. Amino acids: CASSLRQGGTDTQYF.

This clonotype was detected ten times or more. The chain combines TRBV29-1 with TRBJ1-2, with unresolved D. There are 14 residues in the CDR3. Germline CDR1 is SQVTM and CDR2 is ANQGSEA. With 2 bases removed from V and 6 bases from J, the gap between germline ends came to 16 bases. The CDR3 region has the DNA TGCAGCGTTGAAAGGGTGGGCGAAGAAGATGGCTACACCTTC. Its translation: CSVERVGEEDGYTF.

At least ten counts were recorded for this clonotype. The V gene is TRBV11-2, the J gene TRBJ2-1; maybe TRBD1 (5 bases). V lost 1 base and J 3 bases, leaving 10 bases between the germline ends. Germline-derived CDR1 and CDR2 are SGHAT and FQNNGV. This CDR3 comprises 15 residues. Here the CDR3 reads CASSLVPGIYNEQFF. The CDR3 region has the DNA TGTGCCAGCAGCTTAGTTCCAGGGATCTACAATGAGCAGTTCTTC.

This clonotype appeared many times. The V call is TRBV5-1, the J call TRBJ1-4; TRBD1 is a possible D gene (5 bases). The CDR3 sequence is 15 residues long. Germline loops: CDR1 SGHRS, CDR2 YFSETQ. Trimming removed 7 bases from V and 8 bases from J, with 21 bases in between. CDR3 residues: CASAPSRLRDEKLFF. CDR3 DNA: TGCGCCAGCGCGCCTTCTCGTCTTAGGGACGAAAAACTGTTTTTT.

This clonotype appeared many times. The chain joins TRBV12-3 or TRBV12-4 to TRBJ2-7; tentative D call: TRBD2 (6 bases). The CDR3 totals 17 residues. Trimming pared 5 bases from V and 4 bases from J, leaving 24 bases between. The CDR3 DNA follows: TGTGCCAGCAGTGGGTACCGGACCGGGGGTACTCAGTACGAGCAGTACTTC. It encodes CASSGYRTGGTQYEQYF.

The sample holds many counts of this clonotype. The V gene is TRBV20-1, the J gene TRBJ1-1; TRBD1 aligns across 8 bases. Germline loops: CDR1 DFQATT, CDR2 SNEGSKA (reference sequence). The CDR3 is 16 residues long. With V trimmed by 6 bases and J by 1 base, 13 bases remained unmatched. CDR3 bases: TGCAGTGCACCGAACAGGGGGGGTTTAAGGAACACTGAAGCTTTCTTT. Translating it yields CSAPNRGGLRNTEAFF.

This clonotype occurred a few times. Germline and junction disagree at one end, which may indicate a read error. The chain carries TRBV4-3 and TRBJ2-2; tentative D call: TRBD2 (5 bases). The CDR3 totals 13 residues. Germline V gene sequence: CDR1 LGHNA, CDR2 YSLEER. The CDR3: CASSQRNTGEMFF. The CDR3 DNA is TGCGCCAGCAGCCAAAGGAACACCGGGGAGATGTTTTTT.

At least ten counts were recorded for this clonotype. V usage is TRBV7-9 and J usage is TRBJ2-5; no reliable D call. V gave up 5 bases and J gave up 4 bases, with 11 bases separating them. The germline V gene encodes CDR1 SEHNR and CDR2 FQNEAQ (reference sequence). This CDR3 region has 13 residues. The chain's CDR3 is CASSPPLRETQYF. CDR3 nucleotides: TGTGCCAGCAGCCCCCCACTACGAGAGACCCAGTACTTC. Together with reference TRBV7-9 and TRBJ2-5, the CDR3 gives the full variable domain: DTGVSQNPRHKITKRGQNVTFRCDPISEHNRLYWYRQTLGQGPEFLTYFQNEAQLEKSRLLSDRFSAERPKGSFSTLEIQRTEQGDSAMYLCASSPPLRETQYFGPGTRLLVL.

This clonotype was observed at least ten times. V and J are TRBV3-1 and TRBJ2-7, with D perhaps TRBD2 (5 bases). Germline CDR1 LGHDT, CDR2 YNNKEL (reference sequence). The V gene lost 0 bases and the J gene lost 5 bases, with 20 bases spanning the gap. The CDR3 contains 17 residues. The CDR3 sequence is CASSQDLKSLGADEQYF. DNA for the CDR3: TGTGCCAGCAGCCAAGATCTCAAATCCCTCGGAGCGGACGAGCAGTACTTC.

This clonotype showed up many times. This chain connects TRBV12-3 or TRBV12-4 to TRBJ2-7; TRBD2 aligns across 12 bases. The CDR3 totals 14 residues. V lost 8 bases and J lost 7; bases outside the gene matches: 9. Here the CDR3 DNA reads TGTGCCAGCGGAACTAGCGGGGGGCCGGGAGAGCAGTACTTC. It codes for CASGTSGGPGEQYF.

This clonotype was detected many times. This chain links TRBV4-1 with TRBJ1-2, with D tentatively TRBD1 (5 bases). This CDR3 is built from 15 residues. Germline V CDR1 and CDR2: MGHRA, YSYEKL. V shed 0 bases and J shed 4 bases, with 12 bases lying between them. The CDR3 DNA reads TGCGCCAGCAGCCAAGATCTCAGGGTGGGCTATGGCTACACCTTC. Its protein product is CASSQDLRVGYGYTF.

Concerning this clonotype: This clone may be a read error of a much larger clone one base away. The CDR3 DNA reads as TGCGCCAGCAGGGCTAGGGACAGGGAAAATTCACCCCTCAACTTT. Protein product: CASRARDRENSPLNF. The chain uses TRBV5-1 and TRBJ1-6; the match to TRBD1 covers 9 bases. CDR3 length: 15 amino acids. Germline values: CDR1 SGHRS, CDR2 YFSETQ.